The entry that follows covers one T cell receptor beta chain sequence. The data were obtained in a study of cytomegalovirus exposure and HLA in healthy donors. Assay: immunoSEQ multiplex PCR; the TCRdb copy retains only in-frame clones and omits some. Of some 260,000 clones in the sample, roughly 87% are singletons; the top ten hold around 12%. There are 14 residues in the CDR3. Germline values: CDR1 SNHLY, CDR2 FYNNEI. V gave up 6 bases and J gave up 6 bases, with 15 bases separating them. The sequencing sample was made of PBMCs. V gene TRBV2 combines with J gene TRBJ2-1, with unresolved D. The source is a young man in good health and CMV-seropositive. The CDR3 sequence: CASSATRVGNEQFF. In DNA, the CDR3 is TGTGCCAGCAGCGCAACCCGGGTTGGCAATGAGCAGTTCTTC.